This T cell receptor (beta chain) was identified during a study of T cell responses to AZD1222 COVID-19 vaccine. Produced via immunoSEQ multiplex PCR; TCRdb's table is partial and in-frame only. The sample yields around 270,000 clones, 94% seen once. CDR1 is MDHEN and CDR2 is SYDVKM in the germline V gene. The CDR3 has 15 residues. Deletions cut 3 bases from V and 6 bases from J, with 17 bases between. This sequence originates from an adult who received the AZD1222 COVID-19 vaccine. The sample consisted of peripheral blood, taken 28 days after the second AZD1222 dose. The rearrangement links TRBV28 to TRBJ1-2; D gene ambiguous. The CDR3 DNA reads TGTGCCAGCAGTTTTAGCAGGCGGGGAATAAATGGCTACACCTTC. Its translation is CASSFSRRGINGYTF.